The TCR beta chain described here comes from a study of OX40 agonist ivuxolimab in advanced cancers. A remark on this clone: What it binds is unknown.

TCRdb keeps only in-frame clones here, not all; method: immunoSEQ multiplex PCR. The profile shows 48,000 or so clones, 94% of them singletons. Study-wide points: Clonal expansion in partial responders at 0.1-3.0 mg/kg ranked among the lowest. Antigens targeted by the expanded peripheral T cells were not determined.

J lost 4 bases, V lost 3 bases, and 0 bases had no gene match. CDR1 and CDR2 from the germline V gene are GTSNPN and SVGIG (reference sequence). The CDR3 contains 12 residues. The chain combines TRBV30 with TRBJ1-3, with 7 bases fitting TRBD1. Source: CD4+ or CD8+ T cells sorted from blood, taken in a trial of the OX40 agonist ivuxolimab. This receptor was obtained from an adult with an advanced solid tumor such as melanoma, head and neck, liver or kidney cancer. CDR3: CAWRGQGNTIYF. The CDR3 region has the DNA TGTGCCTGGAGGGGACAGGGAAACACCATATATTTT. Combining the CDR3 with reference TRBV30 and TRBJ1-3 gives the whole variable domain SQTIHQWPATLVQPVGSPLSLECTVEGTSNPNLYWYRQAAGRGLQLLFYSVGIGQISSEVPQNLSASRPQDRQFILSSKKLLLSDSGFYLCAWRGQGNTIYFGEGSWLTVV.